The entry that follows covers one TCR beta chain sequence. Its specificity is unknown. Researchers ran the PCR with 60 Vbeta and 13 Jbeta primers. The assay was immunoSEQ multiplex PCR, and TCRdb's table has in-frame clones only and misses some. The sample table includes around 44,000 clones. This entry is derived from a study of cytomegalovirus exposure and HLA in healthy donors. Whole-study findings and limits: Later analysis suggested most CMV-associated TCR beta chains were HLA-restricted. A few chains tied to CMV proved CMV antigen-specific in vitro. What TCR beta sequences reportedly achieved was accurate prediction of HLA-A and HLA-B alleles in most subjects. Exclusion applied to some V segments, including TRBV6-2 and TRBV6-3, as they were indistinguishable.

The V and J ends lost 2 bases and 2 bases, in that order; junction bases with no gene match: 8. Looked up from germline, CDR1 is MGHRA and CDR2 is YSYEKL. The CDR3 covers 16 residues. This sequence originates from a male donor in good health and CMV-seropositive. Sequenced sample: PBMCs. The V call is TRBV4-1, the J call TRBJ1-2, with 7 bases that match TRBD1. CDR3 in amino acids: CASSQSWTGANYGYTF. CDR3 DNA: TGCGCCAGCAGCCAATCCTGGACAGGTGCAAACTATGGCTACACCTTC.